The rows below give T cell receptor beta chains drawn from one sample of a study of cytomegalovirus exposure and HLA in healthy donors. Clones were read by immunoSEQ multiplex PCR, and TCRdb kept only the in-frame ones, dropping some. Among fewer than 200,000 clones listed, around 92% were seen once. The source material was PBMCs. All receptors come from a man younger than 30 in good health and CMV-seropositive. Both conserved end residues are part of each CDR3. A D gene is named only where the DNA matches it firmly. Not every row has a clone size; where given, it reads once, few, many or a size class.

V gene	D gene	J gene	clone size	CDR3 DNA	CDR3 protein
TRBV4-1	TRBD2	TRBJ2-1	.	TGCGCCAGCAGCCAAATTGGACTAGTTCGAAATGAGCAGTTCTTC	CASSQIGLVRNEQFF
TRBV7-9	TRBD1	TRBJ2-2	.	TGTGCCAGCAGCTCCATGAGGACAGGGGCGGACACCGGGGAGCTGTTTTTT	CASSSMRTGADTGELFF
TRBV28	TRBD1	TRBJ1-2	.	TGTGCCAGCAGCCCTGGACAGGGTTTTAACTATGGCTACACCTTC	CASSPGQGFNYGYTF
TRBV19	TRBD2	TRBJ2-2	.	TGTGCCAGCCACCCAACTAGCGGGAGAACCGGGGAGCTGTTTTTT	CASHPTSGRTGELFF
TRBV7-6	TRBD1	TRBJ1-5	.	TGTGCCAGCAGCCCAATGACAGGGGGCAATCAGCCCCAGCATTTT	CASSPMTGGNQPQHF
TRBV6-1	TRBD1	TRBJ2-7	.	TGTGCCAGCAGTGTTGCGGGACAGGGGCTTGTCGAGCAGTACTTC	CASSVAGQGLVEQYF
TRBV6-6	TRBD1	TRBJ1-2	.	TGTGCCAGCAGACAGGGGGATGGCTACACCTTC	CASRQGDGYTF
TRBV27	TRBD2	TRBJ2-1	.	TGTGCCAGCAGGACGGGGGGCTCCTACAATGAGCAGTTCTTC	CASRTGGSYNEQFF
TRBV7-8	TRBD1	TRBJ1-3	.	TGTGCCAGCAGCTTAGTGGACAGGGGAACTGGAAACACCATATATTTT	CASSLVDRGTGNTIYF
TRBV9	TRBD1	TRBJ1-3	once	TGTGCCAGCAGCGTAGGACAGGGGTGGGACACCATATATTTT	CASSVGQGWDTIYF
TRBV28	.	TRBJ1-1	.	TGTGCCAGCAGCCAACGGGGGGGTACTGAAGCTTTCTTT	CASSQRGGTEAFF
TRBV28	TRBD2	TRBJ2-7	.	TGTGCCAGCAGACTCGGGACTAGCGGGTCCTACGAGCAGTACTTC	CASRLGTSGSYEQYF
TRBV6-5	.	TRBJ2-7	.	TGTGCCAGTACCCCAGGGTTATACGAGCAGTACTTC	CASTPGLYEQYF
TRBV7-9	.	TRBJ2-3	.	TGTGCCAGCAGCAGCAGGACAGAATTTATCACCACAGATACGCAGTATTTT	CASSSRTEFITTDTQYF